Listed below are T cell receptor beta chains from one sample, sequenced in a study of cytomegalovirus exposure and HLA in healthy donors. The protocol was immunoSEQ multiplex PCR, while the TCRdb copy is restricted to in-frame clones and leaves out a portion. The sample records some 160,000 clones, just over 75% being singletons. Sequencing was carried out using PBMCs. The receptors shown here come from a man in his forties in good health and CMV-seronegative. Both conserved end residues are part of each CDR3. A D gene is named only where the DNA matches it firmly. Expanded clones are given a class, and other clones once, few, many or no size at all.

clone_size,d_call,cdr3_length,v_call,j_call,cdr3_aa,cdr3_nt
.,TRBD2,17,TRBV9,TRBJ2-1,CASSVVTSGRPYNEQFF,TGTGCCAGCAGCGTAGTTACTAGCGGGAGGCCCTACAATGAGCAGTTCTTC
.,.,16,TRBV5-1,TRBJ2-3,CASSLRGGYGTDTQYF,TGCGCCAGCAGCTTAAGGGGGGGCTACGGCACAGATACGCAGTATTTT
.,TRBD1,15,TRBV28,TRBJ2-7,CASSLRGLRSYEQYF,TGTGCCAGCAGTTTAAGGGGGCTGAGGTCCTACGAGCAGTACTTC
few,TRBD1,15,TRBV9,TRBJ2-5,CASSEGDSRQETQYF,TGTGCCAGCAGCGAGGGGGACAGCCGTCAAGAGACCCAGTACTTC
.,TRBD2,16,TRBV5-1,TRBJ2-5,CASSPALREKGETQYF,TGCGCCAGCAGCCCCGCCCTGCGGGAGAAAGGAGAGACCCAGTACTTC
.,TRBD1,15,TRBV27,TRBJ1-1,CASRYRGVSATEAFF,TGTGCCAGCAGATACAGGGGGGTATCAGCCACTGAAGCTTTCTTT
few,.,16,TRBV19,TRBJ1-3,CASSIRDYSSGNTIYF,TGTGCCAGTAGTATACGGGATTATAGCTCTGGAAACACCATATATTTT
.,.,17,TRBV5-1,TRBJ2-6,CASSLVQGGDGANVLTF,TGCGCCAGCAGCTTGGTTCAGGGCGGTGATGGGGCCAACGTCCTGACTTTC
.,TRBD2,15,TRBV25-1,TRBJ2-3,CASTPPSGSTDTQYF,TGTGCCAGCACTCCCCCTAGCGGGAGTACAGATACGCAGTATTTT
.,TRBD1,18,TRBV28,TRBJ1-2,CASSSPRDRAVGIYGYTF,TGTGCCAGCAGTTCCCCCCGGGACAGGGCGGTAGGCATCTATGGCTACACCTTC
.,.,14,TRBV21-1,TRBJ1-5,CAYRGRASNQPQHF,TGTGCCTACAGGGGGAGGGCTAGCAATCAGCCCCAGCATTTT
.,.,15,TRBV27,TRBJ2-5,CASSFTTGLGETQYF,TGTGCCAGCAGTTTCACAACAGGGTTAGGAGAGACCCAGTACTTC
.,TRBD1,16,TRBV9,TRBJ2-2,CASSVVGTGGTGELFF,TGTGCCAGCAGCGTAGTCGGGACAGGAGGGACCGGGGAGCTGTTTTTT
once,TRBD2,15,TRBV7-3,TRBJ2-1,CASSPGTSVHNEQFF,TGTGCCAGCAGTCCCGGGACTAGCGTTCATAATGAGCAGTTCTTC
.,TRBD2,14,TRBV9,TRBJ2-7,CASSVDTSGGEQYF,TGTGCCAGCAGCGTAGATACTAGCGGAGGCGAGCAGTACTTC
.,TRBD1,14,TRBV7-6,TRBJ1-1,CASRRQGANTEAFF,TGTGCCAGCAGGCGACAGGGGGCGAACACTGAAGCTTTCTTT
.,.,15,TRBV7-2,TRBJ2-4,CASSLSGGFVNSQYF,TGTGCCAGCAGCTTAAGTGGGGGGTTTGTGAACAGTCAGTACTTC
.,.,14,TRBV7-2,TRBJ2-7,CASSQGSLSYEQYF,TGTGCCAGTTCCCAGGGTAGCCTCTCCTACGAGCAGTACTTC
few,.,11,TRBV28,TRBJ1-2,CASSRLDGYTF,TGTGCCAGCAGCCGTCTAGATGGCTACACCTTC
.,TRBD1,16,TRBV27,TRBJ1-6,CASSLLDRGRGSPLHF,TGTGCCAGCAGTTTATTGGACAGGGGAAGGGGTTCACCCCTCCACTTT
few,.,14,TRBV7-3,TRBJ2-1,CASSHSGQGGEQFF,TGTGCCAGCAGCCACTCGGGGCAGGGAGGCGAGCAGTTCTTC
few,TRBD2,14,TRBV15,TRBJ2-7,CATSSSGARREQYF,TGTGCCACCAGCTCGAGCGGGGCACGCCGGGAGCAGTACTTC
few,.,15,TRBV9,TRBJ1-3,CASSDTGVSGNTIYF,TGTGCCAGCAGTGATACAGGAGTCTCTGGAAACACCATATATTTT
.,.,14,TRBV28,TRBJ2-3,CASSLSGRSDTQYF,TGTGCCAGCAGTTTATCAGGGCGCTCAGATACGCAGTATTTT
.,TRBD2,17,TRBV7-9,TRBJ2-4,CSSSLGVAGRAKNIQYF,TGTTCCAGCAGCTTAGGCGTAGCGGGACGAGCCAAAAACATTCAGTACTTC
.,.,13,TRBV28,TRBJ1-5,CASSTNRDQPQHF,TGTGCCAGCAGTACCAACAGGGATCAGCCCCAGCATTTT
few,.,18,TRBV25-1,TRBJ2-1,CASSGGNQAGARRNEQFF,TGTGCCAGCAGTGGGGGGAATCAGGCGGGGGCCCGGCGGAATGAGCAGTTCTTC
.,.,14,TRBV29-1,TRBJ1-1,CSVDGAGKNTEAFF,TGCAGCGTTGATGGGGCAGGGAAGAACACTGAAGCTTTCTTT
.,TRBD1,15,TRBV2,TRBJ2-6,CASSEQGAGANGLTF,TGTGCCAGCAGTGAACAGGGGGCTGGGGCCAACGGCCTGACTTTC
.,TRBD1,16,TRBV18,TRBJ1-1,CASSLNTQGGNTEAFF,TGTGCCAGCTCCCTTAACACACAGGGGGGTAACACTGAAGCTTTCTTT
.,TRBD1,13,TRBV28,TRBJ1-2,CAAKQGANYGYTF,TGTGCCGCAAAACAGGGGGCTAACTATGGCTACACCTTC
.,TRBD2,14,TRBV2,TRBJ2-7,CASSSPLAGGRGYF,TGTGCCAGCAGCTCCCCGCTAGCGGGAGGGCGTGGGTACTTC
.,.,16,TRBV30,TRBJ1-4,CAWESPRGFANEKLFF,TGTGCCTGGGAGTCCCCGCGCGGGTTCGCTAATGAAAAACTGTTTTTT
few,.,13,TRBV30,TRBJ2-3,CAGSRGSGDTQYF,TGTGCCGGCTCCAGGGGCTCTGGAGATACGCAGTATTTT
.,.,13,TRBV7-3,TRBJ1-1,CASSSTGRTEAFF,TGTGCCAGCAGCTCCACAGGACGGACTGAAGCTTTCTTT
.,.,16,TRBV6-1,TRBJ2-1,CASSEAGGIPYNEQFF,TGTGCCAGCAGTGAAGCGGGGGGTATCCCCTACAATGAGCAGTTCTTC
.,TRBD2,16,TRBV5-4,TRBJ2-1,CASSLGTSPLPNEQFF,TGTGCCAGCAGCTTGGGGACTAGTCCCCTACCCAATGAGCAGTTCTTC
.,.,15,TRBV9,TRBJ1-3,CASSVAPRGGNTIYF,TGTGCCAGCAGCGTAGCCCCCCGCGGGGGAAACACCATATATTTT
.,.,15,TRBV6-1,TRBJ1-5,CASSERPGGYPPQHF,TGTGCCAGCAGTGAGAGGCCGGGGGGGTACCCGCCCCAGCATTTT
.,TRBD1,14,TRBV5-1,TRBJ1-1,CASSYGTGGIGAFF,TGCGCCAGCAGCTACGGGACAGGGGGAATAGGAGCTTTCTTT
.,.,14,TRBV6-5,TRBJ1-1,CASSYGAEVTEAFF,TGTGCCAGCAGTTACGGGGCAGAGGTCACTGAAGCTTTCTTT
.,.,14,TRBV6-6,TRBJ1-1,CASSYQGGETEAFF,TGTGCCAGCAGTTACCAAGGGGGTGAAACTGAAGCTTTCTTT
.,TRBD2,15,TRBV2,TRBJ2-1,CASRTGTSDYNEQFF,TGTGCCAGCAGGACCGGGACTAGCGATTACAATGAGCAGTTCTTC
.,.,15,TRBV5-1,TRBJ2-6,CASTLHSSGANGLTF,TGCGCCAGCACCCTCCATAGCTCTGGGGCCAACGGCCTGACTTTC
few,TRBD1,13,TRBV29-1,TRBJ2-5,CSGRQGATETQYF,TGCAGCGGACGACAGGGGGCAACGGAGACCCAGTACTTC
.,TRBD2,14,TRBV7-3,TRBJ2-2,CASSPGLAATELFF,TGTGCCAGCAGCCCGGGACTAGCGGCCACGGAGCTGTTTTTT
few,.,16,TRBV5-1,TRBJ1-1,CASTLRPGGQVTEAFF,TGCGCCAGCACCCTCAGACCCGGGGGGCAGGTCACTGAAGCTTTCTTT
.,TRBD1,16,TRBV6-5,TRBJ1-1,CASSYPRTGRYTEAFF,TGTGCCAGCAGTTACCCGCGGACAGGGCGGTACACTGAAGCTTTCTTT
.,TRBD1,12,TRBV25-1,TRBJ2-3,CASGFGQARQYF,TGTGCCAGCGGATTCGGACAGGCTCGGCAGTATTTT
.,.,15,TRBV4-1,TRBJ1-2,CASSQGGTGGYGYTF,TGCGCCAGCAGCCAAGGGGGCACGGGGGGCTATGGCTACACCTTC
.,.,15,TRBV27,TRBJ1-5,CASSLNPQGNQPQHF,TGTGCCAGCAGTTTAAATCCCCAGGGGAATCAGCCCCAGCATTTT
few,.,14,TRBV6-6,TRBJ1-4,CASSYSYRNEKLFF,TGTGCCAGCAGTTACTCGTACAGAAATGAAAAACTGTTTTTT
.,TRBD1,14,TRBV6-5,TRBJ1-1,CASSYSTGPTEAFF,TGTGCCAGCAGTTACTCGACAGGGCCTACCGAAGCTTTCTTT
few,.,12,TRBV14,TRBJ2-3,CASSPGTDTQYF,TGTGCCAGCAGTCCGGGCACAGATACGCAGTATTTT
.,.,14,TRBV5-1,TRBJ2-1,CASKTEGSYNEQFF,TGCGCCAGCAAGACGGAGGGCTCCTACAATGAGCAGTTCTTC
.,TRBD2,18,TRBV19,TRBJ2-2,CASSLVLTSGLNTGELFF,TGTGCCAGTAGTCTAGTCCTGACTAGCGGGCTGAACACCGGGGAGCTGTTTTTT
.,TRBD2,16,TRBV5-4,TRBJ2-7,CASSPGLAGGPYEQYF,TGTGCCAGCAGCCCGGGACTAGCGGGAGGGCCTTACGAGCAGTACTTC
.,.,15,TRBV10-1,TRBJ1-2,CARGGRGRKNYGYTF,TGCGCCAGAGGGGGGAGGGGGAGAAAGAACTATGGCTACACCTTC
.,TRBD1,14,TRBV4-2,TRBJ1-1,CASSQGDRNTEAFF,TGTGCCAGCAGCCAGGGGGACAGGAACACTGAAGCTTTCTTT